A few counts support the clone carrying this T cell receptor (beta chain). Its antigen is currently unknown. The data derive from a study of siplizumab effects on memory and regulatory T cells. Study results and limitations: Siplizumab conditions gave an average of approximately 70% Treg-derived mappable alloreactive CD4+ clones, versus around 27% for controls. The drug siplizumab significantly decreased the alloreactive sequences that could be traced to unstimulated CD4+ memory cells.

TCRdb keeps only in-frame clones here, not all; method: immunoSEQ multiplex PCR. The table has tens of thousands of clones, over 80% seen once. CDR1 SGHAT and CDR2 FQNNGV come from the germline V gene. The junction had 11 bases not matched to a gene; V was cut back by 3 bases and J by 0 bases. The CDR3 extends over 18 amino acids. The sequenced sample consisted of memory CD4+ T cells sorted from blood. This receptor was identified in a human donor in good health. V gene TRBV11-2 combines with J gene TRBJ2-4; 7 nucleotides match TRBD1. Written as DNA, the CDR3 is TGTGCCAGCAGCTTGCACCCAGGGGGTTATCTAGCCAAAAACATTCAGTACTTC. It yields the protein CASSLHPGGYLAKNIQYF.